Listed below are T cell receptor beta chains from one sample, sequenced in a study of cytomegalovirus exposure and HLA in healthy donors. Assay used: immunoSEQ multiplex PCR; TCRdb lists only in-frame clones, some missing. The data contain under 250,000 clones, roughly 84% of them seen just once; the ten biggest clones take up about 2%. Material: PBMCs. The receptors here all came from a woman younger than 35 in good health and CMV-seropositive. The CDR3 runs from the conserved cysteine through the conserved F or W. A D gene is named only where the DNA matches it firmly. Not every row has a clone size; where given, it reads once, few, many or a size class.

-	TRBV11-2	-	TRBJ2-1	TGTGCCAGCAGCATCTGGGGAGACAATGAGCAGTTCTTC	CASSIWGDNEQFF
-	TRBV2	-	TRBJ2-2	TGTGCCAGCAGTGAGAGTCAGGATTTAATCGGGGAGCTGTTTTTT	CASSESQDLIGELFF
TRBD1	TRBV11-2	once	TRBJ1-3	TGTGCCAGCAGCCAAACAGGGGCCGGAAACACCATATATTTT	CASSQTGAGNTIYF
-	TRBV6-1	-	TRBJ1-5	TGTGCCAGCAGTGAAGCGCTACGTCAGCCCCAGCATTTT	CASSEALRQPQHF
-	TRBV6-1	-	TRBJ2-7	TGTGCCAGCAGTACCCGTAGGGAGGGGGGATACGAGCAGTACTTC	CASSTRREGGYEQYF
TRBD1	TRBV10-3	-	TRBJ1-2	TGTGCCATCAGTGAACAGGGGGAAGGCTATGGCTACACCTTC	CAISEQGEGYGYTF
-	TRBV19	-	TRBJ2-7	TGTGCCAGTAGAACCGGGACTTTGGAGTACTTC	CASRTGTLEYF
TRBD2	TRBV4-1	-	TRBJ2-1	TGCGCCAGCAGCAATCTAGCGGGAGGGCCTTACAATGAGCAGTTCTTC	CASSNLAGGPYNEQFF
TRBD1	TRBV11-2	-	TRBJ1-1	TGTGCCAGCAGCTACCACAGGGGGCTGGGCACTGAAGCTTTCTTT	CASSYHRGLGTEAFF
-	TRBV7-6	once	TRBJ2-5	TGTGCCAGCAGTATTGACAGGTTTCGAGAGACCCAGTACTTC	CASSIDRFRETQYF
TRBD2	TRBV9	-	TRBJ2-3	TGTGCCAGCAGTACTAGAGCGGGAGACGGCACAGATACGCAGTATTTT	CASSTRAGDGTDTQYF
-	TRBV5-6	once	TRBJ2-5	TGTGCCAGCAGCTTGCTGTTCGGGGAAAAAGAGACCCAGTACTTC	CASSLLFGEKETQYF
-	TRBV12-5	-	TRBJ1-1	TGTGCTAGTGGTTTGGGGCAGGGTCTGCTAAACACTGAAGCTTTCTTT	CASGLGQGLLNTEAFF
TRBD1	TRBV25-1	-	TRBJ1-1	TGTGCCAGCGCTACCGCAGGGACAGCCCTGGTGAACACTGAAGCTTTCTTT	CASATAGTALVNTEAFF
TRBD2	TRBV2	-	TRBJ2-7	TGTGCCAGCAGCGCGCAAACTAGCGGAGTGGAGCAGTACTTC	CASSAQTSGVEQYF
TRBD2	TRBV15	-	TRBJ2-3	TGTGCCACCAGCAGAGAAAGCGGGAGTGACTCAGATACGCAGTATTTT	CATSRESGSDSDTQYF
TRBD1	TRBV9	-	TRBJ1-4	TGTGCCAGCAGCGTAGAACTCGGGGGGACAGGGGACCCGAGGGAAAAACTGTTTTTT	CASSVELGGTGDPREKLFF
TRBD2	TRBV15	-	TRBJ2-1	TGTGCCACCAATCTAGCGGGAGGAATAGAGCAGTTCTTC	CATNLAGGIEQFF
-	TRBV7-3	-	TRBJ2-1	TGTGCCAGCAGCTTAAGGGGGGACCTCTCCTACAATGAGCAGTTCTTC	CASSLRGDLSYNEQFF
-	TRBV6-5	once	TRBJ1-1	TGTGCCAGCAGTGTTGGACAGATTAACACTGAAGCTTTCTTT	CASSVGQINTEAFF
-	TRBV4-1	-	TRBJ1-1	TGCGCCAGCAGCCCCCCGACGAAGGGGACTGAAGCTTTCTTT	CASSPPTKGTEAFF
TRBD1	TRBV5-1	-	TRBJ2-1	TGCGCCAGCACCCGTATATCAGGGGGAGACCCGTTCTTC	CASTRISGGDPFF
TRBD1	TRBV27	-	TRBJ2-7	TGTGCCAGCAGTTCTGGACAGGGAAGTAGCTACGAGCAGTACTTC	CASSSGQGSSYEQYF
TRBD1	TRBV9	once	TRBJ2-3	TGTGCCAGCAGCGTAGGGGACAGGGAGCGAACGCAGTATTTT	CASSVGDRERTQYF
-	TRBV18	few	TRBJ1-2	TGTGCCAGCTCACAGACCAGGGGAACTAACTATGGCTACACCTTC	CASSQTRGTNYGYTF
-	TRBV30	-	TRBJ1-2	TGTGCCTGGCATCCCTTGGGCAGGGCCGACGGCTACACCTTC	CAWHPLGRADGYTF
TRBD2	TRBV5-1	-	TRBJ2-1	TGCGCCAGCGGGACTAGCGGGAGATTTGAGCAGTTCTTC	CASGTSGRFEQFF